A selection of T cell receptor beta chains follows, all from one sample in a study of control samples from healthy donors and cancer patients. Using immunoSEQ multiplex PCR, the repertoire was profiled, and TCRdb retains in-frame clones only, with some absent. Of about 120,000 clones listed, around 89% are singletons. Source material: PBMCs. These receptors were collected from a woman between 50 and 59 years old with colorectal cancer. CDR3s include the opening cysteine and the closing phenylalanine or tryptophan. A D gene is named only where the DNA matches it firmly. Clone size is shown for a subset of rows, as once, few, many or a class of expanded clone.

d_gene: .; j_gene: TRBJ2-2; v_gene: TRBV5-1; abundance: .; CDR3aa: CASSLERPGNTGELFF; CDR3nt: TGCGCCAGCAGCTTGGAAAGGCCTGGGAACACCGGGGAGCTGTTTTTT
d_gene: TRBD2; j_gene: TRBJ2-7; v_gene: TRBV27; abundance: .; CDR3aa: CASSSGLAGSYEQYF; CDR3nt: TGTGCCAGCAGTTCCGGACTAGCGGGCTCCTACGAGCAGTACTTC
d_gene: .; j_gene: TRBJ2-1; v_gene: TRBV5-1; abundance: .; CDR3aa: CASSISARGEFPWTKQFF; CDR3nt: TGCGCCAGCAGCATCTCGGCTAGGGGAGAATTTCCTTGGACTAAGCAGTTCTTC
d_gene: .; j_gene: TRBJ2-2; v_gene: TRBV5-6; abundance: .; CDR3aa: CASSLLGENTGELFF; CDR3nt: TGTGCCAGCAGCTTGTTAGGGGAGAACACCGGGGAGCTGTTTTTT
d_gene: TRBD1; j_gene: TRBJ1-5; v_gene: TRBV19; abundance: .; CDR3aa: CASSIQGDQPQHF; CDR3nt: TGTGCCAGTAGTATTCAGGGGGATCAGCCCCAGCATTTT
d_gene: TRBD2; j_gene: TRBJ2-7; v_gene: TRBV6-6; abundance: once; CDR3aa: CASSSPGLAAGGQYF; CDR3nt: TGTGCCAGCAGTTCGCCGGGACTAGCGGCGGGAGGGCAGTACTTC
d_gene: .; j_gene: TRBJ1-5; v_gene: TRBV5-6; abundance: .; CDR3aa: CASSLWGAYQPQHF; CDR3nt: TGTGCCAGCAGCTTATGGGGGGCTTATCAGCCCCAGCATTTT
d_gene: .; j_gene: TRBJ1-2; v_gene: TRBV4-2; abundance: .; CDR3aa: CASSYQGQADGYTF; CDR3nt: TGTGCCAGCAGCTATCAGGGACAAGCTGATGGCTACACCTTC
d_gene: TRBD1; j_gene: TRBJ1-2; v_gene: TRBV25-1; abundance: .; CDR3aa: CASSESTGENYGYTF; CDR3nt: TGTGCCAGCAGTGAATCGACAGGGGAGAACTATGGCTACACCTTC
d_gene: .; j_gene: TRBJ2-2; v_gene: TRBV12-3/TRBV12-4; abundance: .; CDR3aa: CASSSTVTGELFF; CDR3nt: TGTGCCAGCAGTTCCACGGTGACCGGGGAGCTGTTTTTT
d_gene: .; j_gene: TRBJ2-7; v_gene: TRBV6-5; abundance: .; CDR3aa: CASTSLADSYEQYF; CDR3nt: TGTGCCAGCACTTCCCTCGCGGACTCCTACGAGCAGTACTTC
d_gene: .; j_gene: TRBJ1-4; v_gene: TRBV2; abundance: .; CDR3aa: CASRWGAANEKLFF; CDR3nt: TGTGCCAGCAGATGGGGGGCGGCTAATGAAAAACTGTTTTTT
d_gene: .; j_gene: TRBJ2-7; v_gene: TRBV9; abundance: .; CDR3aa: CASSVVRGLSYEQYF; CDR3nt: TGTGCCAGCAGCGTAGTACGGGGACTTTCCTACGAGCAGTACTTC
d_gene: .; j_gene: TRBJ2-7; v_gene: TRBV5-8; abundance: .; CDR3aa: CASSPDSDAYEQYF; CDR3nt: TGTGCCAGCAGCCCGGACAGCGACGCCTACGAGCAGTACTTC
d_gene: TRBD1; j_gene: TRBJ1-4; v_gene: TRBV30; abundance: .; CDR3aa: CAWSVPGGDSEKLFF; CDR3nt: TGTGCCTGGAGTGTACCAGGGGGGGACAGTGAAAAACTGTTTTTT
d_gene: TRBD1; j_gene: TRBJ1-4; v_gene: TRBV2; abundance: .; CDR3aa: CASQKWDQGVGLFF; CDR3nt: TGTGCCAGCCAAAAGTGGGACCAGGGGGTTGGACTGTTTTTT
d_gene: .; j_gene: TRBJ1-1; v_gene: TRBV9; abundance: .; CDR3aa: CASSAQVSTEAFF; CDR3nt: TGTGCCAGCAGCGCGCAGGTATCTACTGAAGCTTTCTTT
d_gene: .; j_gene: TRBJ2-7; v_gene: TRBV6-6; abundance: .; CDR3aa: CASSLESYEQYF; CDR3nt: TGTGCCAGCAGCCTCGAATCCTACGAGCAGTACTTC
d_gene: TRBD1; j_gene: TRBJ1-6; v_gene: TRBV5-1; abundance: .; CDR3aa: CASSQTGDFPPLHF; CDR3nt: TGCGCCAGCAGCCAGACAGGGGATTTTCCACCCCTCCACTTT
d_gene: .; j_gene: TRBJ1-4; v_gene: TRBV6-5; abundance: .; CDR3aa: CACARGGANEKLFF; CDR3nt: TGTGCCTGCGCAAGAGGAGGAGCTAATGAAAAACTGTTTTTT
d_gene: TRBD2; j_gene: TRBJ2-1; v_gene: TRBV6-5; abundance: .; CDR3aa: CASSFNSGGILFF; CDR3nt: TGTGCCAGCAGTTTCAACTCGGGGGGTATTCTCTTCTTC
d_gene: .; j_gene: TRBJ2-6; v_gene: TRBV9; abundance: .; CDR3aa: CASSVGSAGANVLTF; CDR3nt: TGTGCCAGCAGCGTAGGGTCGGCGGGGGCCAACGTCCTGACTTTC
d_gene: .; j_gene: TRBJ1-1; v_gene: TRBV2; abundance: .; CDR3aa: CASKGHNTEAFF; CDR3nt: TGTGCCAGCAAAGGACATAACACTGAAGCTTTCTTT
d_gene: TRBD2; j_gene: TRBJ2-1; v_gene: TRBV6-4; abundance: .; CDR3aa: CASSETSGGSNEQFF; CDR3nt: TGTGCCAGCAGTGAAACTAGCGGGGGGTCCAATGAGCAGTTCTTC
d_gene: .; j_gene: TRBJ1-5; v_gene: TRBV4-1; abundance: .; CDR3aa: CASSQGDQGPSNQPQHF; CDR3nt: TGCGCCAGCAGCCAAGGGGACCAGGGGCCCTCAAATCAGCCCCAGCATTTT
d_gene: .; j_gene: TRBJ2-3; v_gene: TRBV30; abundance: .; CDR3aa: CAWSPPGLDSTDTQYF; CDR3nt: TGTGCCTGGAGTCCCCCGGGCCTTGATAGCACAGATACGCAGTATTTT
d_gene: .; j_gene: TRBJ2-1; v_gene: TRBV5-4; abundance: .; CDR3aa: CASSSALLNEQFF; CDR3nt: TGTGCCAGCAGCTCCGCTCTGCTCAATGAGCAGTTCTTC
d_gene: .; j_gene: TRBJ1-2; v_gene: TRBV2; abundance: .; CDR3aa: CASSEDSYGYTF; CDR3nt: TGTGCCAGCAGTGAGGACAGCTATGGCTACACCTTC
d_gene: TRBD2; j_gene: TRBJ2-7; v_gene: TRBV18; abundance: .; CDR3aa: CASSDTGTSAPHEQYF; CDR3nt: TGTGCCAGCTCAGATACAGGGACTAGCGCCCCTCACGAGCAGTACTTC
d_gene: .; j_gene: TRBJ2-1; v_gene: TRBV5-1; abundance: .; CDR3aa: CASSLGRGNEQFF; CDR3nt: TGCGCCAGCAGCTTGGGCCGGGGCAATGAGCAGTTCTTC
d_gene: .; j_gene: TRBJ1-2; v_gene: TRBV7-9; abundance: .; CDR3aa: CASSVQGTVHGGYTF; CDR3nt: TGTGCCAGCAGCGTTCAGGGGACTGTGCATGGGGGCTACACCTTC
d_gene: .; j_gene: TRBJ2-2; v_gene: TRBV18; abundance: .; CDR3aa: CASSTTGTENTGELFF; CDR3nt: TGTGCCAGCTCAACGACCGGGACCGAGAACACCGGGGAGCTGTTTTTT
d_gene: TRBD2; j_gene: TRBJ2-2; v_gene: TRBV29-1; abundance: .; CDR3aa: CSARAGGRTGELFF; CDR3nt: TGCAGCGCTAGGGCGGGGGGGCGCACCGGGGAGCTGTTTTTT
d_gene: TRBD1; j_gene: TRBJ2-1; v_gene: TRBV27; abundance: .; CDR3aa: CASSLAQGQGNNEQFF; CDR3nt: TGTGCCAGCAGTTTAGCCCAGGGACAGGGCAACAATGAGCAGTTCTTC
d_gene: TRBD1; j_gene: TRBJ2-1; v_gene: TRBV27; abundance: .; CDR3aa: CASSAGTGSYEQFF; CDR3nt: TGTGCCAGCAGTGCCGGGACAGGGTCCTATGAGCAGTTCTTC
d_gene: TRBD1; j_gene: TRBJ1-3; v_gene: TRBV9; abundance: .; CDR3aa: CASSQTTGRSGNTIYF; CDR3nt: TGTGCCAGCAGCCAAACGACAGGGAGGTCTGGAAACACCATATATTTT
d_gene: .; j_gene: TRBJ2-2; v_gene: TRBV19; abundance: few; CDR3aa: CASSVRVGLNTGELFF; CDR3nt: TGTGCCAGTAGTGTCAGGGTGGGGTTAAACACCGGGGAGCTGTTTTTT
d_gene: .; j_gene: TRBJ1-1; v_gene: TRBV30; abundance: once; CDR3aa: CAWFTRGAEAFF; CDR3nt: TGTGCCTGGTTTACCAGGGGCGCTGAAGCTTTCTTT
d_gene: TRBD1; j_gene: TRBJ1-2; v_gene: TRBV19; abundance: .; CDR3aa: CASGPDRRNYGYTF; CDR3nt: TGTGCCAGTGGGCCGGACAGGAGAAACTATGGCTACACCTTC
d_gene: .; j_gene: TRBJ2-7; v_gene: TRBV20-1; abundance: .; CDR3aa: CSASQGPYEQYF; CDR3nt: TGCAGTGCTAGTCAGGGGCCCTACGAGCAGTACTTC
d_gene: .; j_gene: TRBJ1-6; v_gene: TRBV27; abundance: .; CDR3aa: CASSLRWDPSSYNSPLHF; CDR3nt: TGTGCCAGCAGTTTAAGGTGGGACCCGAGCTCCTATAATTCACCCCTCCACTTT
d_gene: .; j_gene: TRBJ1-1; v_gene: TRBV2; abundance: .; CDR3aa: CASSEDRHTEAFF; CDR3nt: TGTGCCAGCAGTGAGGACAGACACACTGAAGCTTTCTTT
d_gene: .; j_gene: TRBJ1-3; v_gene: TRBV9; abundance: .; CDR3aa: CASSLRSGNTIYF; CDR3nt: TGTGCCAGCAGCCTCCGCTCTGGAAACACCATATATTTT
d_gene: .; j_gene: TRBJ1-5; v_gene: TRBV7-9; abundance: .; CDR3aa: CASSSDSQGGGNQPQHF; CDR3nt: TGTGCCAGCAGTTCCGACAGCCAGGGCGGGGGCAATCAGCCCCAGCATTTT
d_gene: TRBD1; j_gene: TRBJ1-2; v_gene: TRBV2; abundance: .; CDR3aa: CASSERDRGPEARGYTF; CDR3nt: TGTGCCAGCAGTGAACGGGACAGGGGGCCAGAAGCAAGAGGCTACACCTTC
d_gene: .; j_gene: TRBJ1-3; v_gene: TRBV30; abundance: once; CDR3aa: CAWSVRGVSGNTIYF; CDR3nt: TGTGCCTGGAGTGTAAGGGGGGTCTCTGGAAACACCATATATTTT
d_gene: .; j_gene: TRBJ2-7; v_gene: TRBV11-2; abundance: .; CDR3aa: CASSPRGLGYEQYF; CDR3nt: TGTGCCAGCAGCCCGCGGGGCCTGGGGTACGAGCAGTACTTC
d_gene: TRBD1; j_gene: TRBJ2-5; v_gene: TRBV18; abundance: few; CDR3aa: CASSPGTGGRETQYF; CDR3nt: TGTGCCAGCTCACCCGGGACAGGGGGAAGAGAGACCCAGTACTTC
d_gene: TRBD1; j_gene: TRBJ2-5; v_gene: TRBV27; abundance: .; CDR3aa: CASSPLVDREETQYF; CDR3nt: TGTGCCAGCAGTCCCCTCGTTGACAGGGAAGAGACCCAGTACTTC
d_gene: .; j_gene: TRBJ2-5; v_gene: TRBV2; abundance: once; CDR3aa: CASNLWVGETQYF; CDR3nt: TGTGCCAGTAACTTATGGGTGGGCGAGACCCAGTACTTC
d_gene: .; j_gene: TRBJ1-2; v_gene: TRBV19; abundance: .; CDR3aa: CASWRGPSERNYGYTF; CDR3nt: TGTGCCAGTTGGAGAGGACCTTCAGAACGGAACTATGGCTACACCTTC
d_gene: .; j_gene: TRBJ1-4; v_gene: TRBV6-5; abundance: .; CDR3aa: CASSLLGRGDEKLFF; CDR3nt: TGTGCCAGCAGCCTCCTCGGCCGAGGGGATGAAAAACTGTTTTTT
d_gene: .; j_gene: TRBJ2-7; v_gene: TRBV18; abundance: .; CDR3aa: CASSPSPGLGEQYF; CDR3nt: TGTGCCAGCTCACCATCTCCGGGTCTCGGCGAGCAGTACTTC
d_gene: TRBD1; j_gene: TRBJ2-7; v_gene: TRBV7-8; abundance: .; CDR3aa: CASSLGGQGGSYEQYF; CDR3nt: TGTGCCAGCAGCTTAGGGGGACAGGGGGGTTCCTACGAGCAGTACTTC